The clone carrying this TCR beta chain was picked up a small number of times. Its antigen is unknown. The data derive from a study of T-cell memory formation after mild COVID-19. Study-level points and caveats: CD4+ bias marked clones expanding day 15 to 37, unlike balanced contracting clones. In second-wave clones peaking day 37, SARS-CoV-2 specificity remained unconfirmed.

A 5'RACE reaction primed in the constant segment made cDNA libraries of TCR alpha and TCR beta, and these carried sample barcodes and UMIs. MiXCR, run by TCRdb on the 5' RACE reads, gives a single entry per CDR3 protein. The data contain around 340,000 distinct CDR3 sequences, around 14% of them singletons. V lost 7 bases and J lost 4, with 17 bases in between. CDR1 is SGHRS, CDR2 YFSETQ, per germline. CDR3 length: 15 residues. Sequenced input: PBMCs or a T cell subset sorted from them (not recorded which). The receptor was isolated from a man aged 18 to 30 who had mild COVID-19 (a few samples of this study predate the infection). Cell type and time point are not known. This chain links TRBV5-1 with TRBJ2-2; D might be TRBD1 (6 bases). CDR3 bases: TGCGCCAGCGCAAGTAGGCAGGGGAGCACCGGGGAGCTGTTTTTT. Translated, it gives CASASRQGSTGELFF.